These T cell receptor beta chains were read from a single sample in a study of T cell responses to AZD1222 COVID-19 vaccine. Sequenced by immunoSEQ multiplex PCR; TCRdb stores in-frame clones only, minus some. The data show around 69,000 clones, roughly 84% seen once. The specimen comprised peripheral blood, sampled on day 0 of AZD1222 vaccination. These receptors all come from an adult in good health. The CDR3 runs from the conserved cysteine through the conserved F or W. A D gene is named only where the DNA matches it firmly. Part of the rows lack a size; the others show once, few, many or a class for expanded clones.

d_call: TRBD1
cdr3_length: 14
clone_size: NA
j_call: TRBJ1-6
v_call: TRBV19
cdr3_nt: TGTGCCAGTAGTCCTGGACAGGGGGGTTCACCCCTCCACTTT
cdr3_aa: CASSPGQGGSPLHF

d_call: NA
cdr3_length: 11
clone_size: NA
j_call: TRBJ2-1
v_call: TRBV28
cdr3_nt: TGTGCCAGCAGTCCCACGTATGAGCAGTTCTTC
cdr3_aa: CASSPTYEQFF

d_call: TRBD1
cdr3_length: 13
clone_size: NA
j_call: TRBJ1-5
v_call: TRBV10-3
cdr3_nt: TGTGCCATCAAGGGACAGGAGGAAGAGCCCCAGCATTTT
cdr3_aa: CAIKGQEEEPQHF

d_call: TRBD2
cdr3_length: 16
clone_size: NA
j_call: TRBJ2-5
v_call: TRBV28
cdr3_nt: TGTGCCAGCAGTAGTCAGGGAGCTCTAGCGGGGGGGCCCCAGTACTTC
cdr3_aa: CASSSQGALAGGPQYF

d_call: TRBD2
cdr3_length: 15
clone_size: NA
j_call: TRBJ2-7
v_call: TRBV3-1/TRBV3-2
cdr3_nt: TGTGCCAGCAGCCAAGGCTCTAGCGGGAGGTACGAGCAGTACTTC
cdr3_aa: CASSQGSSGRYEQYF

d_call: TRBD1
cdr3_length: 15
clone_size: NA
j_call: TRBJ1-4
v_call: TRBV7-2
cdr3_nt: TGTGCCAGCAGCGTACCGACAGGGAAGAATGAAAAACTGTTTTTT
cdr3_aa: CASSVPTGKNEKLFF

d_call: NA
cdr3_length: 14
clone_size: once
j_call: TRBJ2-6
v_call: TRBV10-3
cdr3_nt: TGTGCCACAGCGGACAGCTCTGGGGCCAACGTCCTGACTTTC
cdr3_aa: CATADSSGANVLTF

d_call: TRBD1
cdr3_length: 15
clone_size: NA
j_call: TRBJ1-1
v_call: TRBV30
cdr3_nt: TGTGCCTCTTCGACAGGGACGGGGGTAGGCACTGAAGCTTTCTTT
cdr3_aa: CASSTGTGVGTEAFF

d_call: NA
cdr3_length: 14
clone_size: NA
j_call: TRBJ2-2
v_call: TRBV28
cdr3_nt: TGTGCCAGCAGTTTGGGGGGAGGCACCGGGGAGCTGTTTTTT
cdr3_aa: CASSLGGGTGELFF

d_call: NA
cdr3_length: 15
clone_size: NA
j_call: TRBJ2-1
v_call: TRBV7-7
cdr3_nt: TGTGCCAGCAGCCTAGGTCGTGAGGCCTACAATGAGCAGTTCTTC
cdr3_aa: CASSLGREAYNEQFF

d_call: NA
cdr3_length: 14
clone_size: NA
j_call: TRBJ2-2
v_call: TRBV11-2
cdr3_nt: TGTGCCAGCAGCCCCCTCGGGGTAGGCGCGGAGCTGTTTTTT
cdr3_aa: CASSPLGVGAELFF

d_call: TRBD2
cdr3_length: 14
clone_size: NA
j_call: TRBJ2-5
v_call: TRBV5-5
cdr3_nt: TGTGCCAGCAGCTGGGGGGGTTTCCAAGAGACCCAGTACTTC
cdr3_aa: CASSWGGFQETQYF

d_call: NA
cdr3_length: 14
clone_size: NA
j_call: TRBJ2-3
v_call: TRBV28
cdr3_nt: TGTGCCAGCAGTTTGTTGCCAGACACAGATACGCAGTATTTT
cdr3_aa: CASSLLPDTDTQYF

d_call: NA
cdr3_length: 15
clone_size: NA
j_call: TRBJ2-3
v_call: TRBV21-1
cdr3_nt: TGTGCCAGCAGCAAATATGCGGGTTGGACAGATACGCAGTATTTT
cdr3_aa: CASSKYAGWTDTQYF

d_call: NA
cdr3_length: 15
clone_size: NA
j_call: TRBJ2-2
v_call: TRBV6-6
cdr3_nt: TGTGCCAGCAGTAACAGGGGAGGGAACACCGGGGAGCTGTTTTTT
cdr3_aa: CASSNRGGNTGELFF

d_call: NA
cdr3_length: 15
clone_size: NA
j_call: TRBJ1-6
v_call: TRBV2
cdr3_nt: TGTGCCAGCATTCAGGAAAGCTCCTATAATTCACCCCTCCACTTT
cdr3_aa: CASIQESSYNSPLHF

d_call: TRBD1
cdr3_length: 17
clone_size: NA
j_call: TRBJ2-5
v_call: TRBV19
cdr3_nt: TGTGCCAGTAGCCCCGGACAGGTCTCCATAGGTTCGGAGACCCAGTACTTC
cdr3_aa: CASSPGQVSIGSETQYF

d_call: NA
cdr3_length: 11
clone_size: NA
j_call: TRBJ1-1
v_call: TRBV7-9
cdr3_nt: TGTGCCAGCATTGTGGACACTGAAGCTTTCTTT
cdr3_aa: CASIVDTEAFF

d_call: NA
cdr3_length: 13
clone_size: NA
j_call: TRBJ2-6
v_call: TRBV3-1/TRBV3-2
cdr3_nt: TGTGCCAGCACCGGCTCTGGGGCCAACGTCCTGACTTTC
cdr3_aa: CASTGSGANVLTF

d_call: TRBD1
cdr3_length: 17
clone_size: NA
j_call: TRBJ1-4
v_call: TRBV28
cdr3_nt: TGTGCCAGCAGGAATCCGGGACAGGGGGCAACTAATGAAAAACTGTTTTTT
cdr3_aa: CASRNPGQGATNEKLFF

d_call: NA
cdr3_length: 15
clone_size: NA
j_call: TRBJ1-2
v_call: TRBV4-2
cdr3_nt: TGTGCCAGCAGCCAAGAGGAGGGGCGCGGCTATGGCTACACCTTC
cdr3_aa: CASSQEEGRGYGYTF

d_call: NA
cdr3_length: 14
clone_size: NA
j_call: TRBJ1-4
v_call: TRBV5-1
cdr3_nt: TGCGCCAGCAGCTTGGCCGGGGCAGATGAAAAACTGTTTTTT
cdr3_aa: CASSLAGADEKLFF

d_call: NA
cdr3_length: 14
clone_size: NA
j_call: TRBJ1-3
v_call: TRBV18
cdr3_nt: TGTGCCAGCTCACCGACGGACTCTGGAAACACCATATATTTT
cdr3_aa: CASSPTDSGNTIYF

d_call: TRBD1
cdr3_length: 13
clone_size: NA
j_call: TRBJ1-5
v_call: TRBV2
cdr3_nt: TGTGCCAGCAGTTGGACAGGGTATCAGCCCCAGCATTTT
cdr3_aa: CASSWTGYQPQHF

d_call: TRBD1
cdr3_length: 12
clone_size: NA
j_call: TRBJ1-5
v_call: TRBV28
cdr3_nt: TGTGCCAGTACAACAGGGGATCAGCCCCAGCATTTT
cdr3_aa: CASTTGDQPQHF

d_call: NA
cdr3_length: 15
clone_size: NA
j_call: TRBJ2-3
v_call: TRBV5-6
cdr3_nt: TGTGCCAGCAGCTTGGGGGCAGGGCAATCAGATACGCAGTATTTT
cdr3_aa: CASSLGAGQSDTQYF

d_call: NA
cdr3_length: 12
clone_size: NA
j_call: TRBJ2-5
v_call: TRBV7-9
cdr3_nt: TGTGCCAGCAGCTTAGAATCAGAGACCCAGTACTTC
cdr3_aa: CASSLESETQYF

d_call: TRBD2
cdr3_length: 14
clone_size: NA
j_call: TRBJ2-3
v_call: TRBV29-1
cdr3_nt: TGCAGCGTGTTACCGGGACTAGGACTCTATACGCAGTATTTT
cdr3_aa: CSVLPGLGLYTQYF

d_call: TRBD1
cdr3_length: 13
clone_size: once
j_call: TRBJ1-4
v_call: TRBV10-3
cdr3_nt: TGTGCCATCAGGGGACAGCCTAATGAAAAACTGTTTTTT
cdr3_aa: CAIRGQPNEKLFF

d_call: NA
cdr3_length: 14
clone_size: NA
j_call: TRBJ2-7
v_call: TRBV5-1
cdr3_nt: TGCGCCAGCAGCCCCCAAGCATCCTCCTACGAGCAGTACTTC
cdr3_aa: CASSPQASSYEQYF

d_call: NA
cdr3_length: 14
clone_size: NA
j_call: TRBJ1-1
v_call: TRBV3-1/TRBV3-2
cdr3_nt: TGTGCCAGCAGCCAAACGGGCACTCTCACTGAAGCTTTCTTT
cdr3_aa: CASSQTGTLTEAFF

d_call: NA
cdr3_length: 12
clone_size: NA
j_call: TRBJ1-2
v_call: TRBV6-6
cdr3_nt: TGTGCCAGCAGCCCCGACAGGCACCGCTACACCTTC
cdr3_aa: CASSPDRHRYTF

d_call: NA
cdr3_length: 16
clone_size: NA
j_call: TRBJ2-5
v_call: TRBV4-2
cdr3_nt: TGTGCCAGCAGCCAAGATCTGGCCCAAGGGGGGGAGACCCAGTACTTC
cdr3_aa: CASSQDLAQGGETQYF

d_call: NA
cdr3_length: 15
clone_size: NA
j_call: TRBJ2-1
v_call: TRBV19
cdr3_nt: TGTGCCAGTAGTATACTCAGGGGTGCCTACAATGAGCAGTTCTTC
cdr3_aa: CASSILRGAYNEQFF

d_call: NA
cdr3_length: 15
clone_size: NA
j_call: TRBJ2-5
v_call: TRBV28
cdr3_nt: TGTGCCAGCAGTTCCCCTCCGGCCCGCGGGGAGACCCAGTACTTC
cdr3_aa: CASSSPPARGETQYF

d_call: NA
cdr3_length: 14
clone_size: NA
j_call: TRBJ1-5
v_call: TRBV7-2
cdr3_nt: TGTGCCAGCAGCACACCCGGGAGAAATCAGCCCCAGCATTTT
cdr3_aa: CASSTPGRNQPQHF

d_call: NA
cdr3_length: 17
clone_size: NA
j_call: TRBJ1-6
v_call: TRBV4-2
cdr3_nt: TGTGCCAGCAGCCAAGATAGCGGTACCGGCGGGGATTCACCCCTCCACTTT
cdr3_aa: CASSQDSGTGGDSPLHF

d_call: TRBD2
cdr3_length: 18
clone_size: NA
j_call: TRBJ2-5
v_call: TRBV7-9
cdr3_nt: TGTGCCAGCAGTTCAGACGGGACTAGCAGGGTAGGGCAAGAGACCCAGTACTTC
cdr3_aa: CASSSDGTSRVGQETQYF

d_call: TRBD1
cdr3_length: 15
clone_size: once
j_call: TRBJ2-5
v_call: TRBV25-1
cdr3_nt: TGTGCCAGCAGTGATCCGGGACAGGCCGCCGACACCCAGTACTTC
cdr3_aa: CASSDPGQAADTQYF

d_call: TRBD1
cdr3_length: 15
clone_size: NA
j_call: TRBJ2-2
v_call: TRBV7-9
cdr3_nt: TGTGCCAGCATAGTTGGGACAGCGAACACCGGGGAGCTGTTTTTT
cdr3_aa: CASIVGTANTGELFF

d_call: TRBD2
cdr3_length: 15
clone_size: NA
j_call: TRBJ2-5
v_call: TRBV18
cdr3_nt: TGTGCCAGCTCACCACGCGGACTAGCTGGAGAGACCCAGTACTTC
cdr3_aa: CASSPRGLAGETQYF

d_call: NA
cdr3_length: 15
clone_size: few
j_call: TRBJ2-2
v_call: TRBV5-4
cdr3_nt: TGTGCCAGCAGCGTCGCCGGGACTAACACCGGGGAGCTGTTTTTT
cdr3_aa: CASSVAGTNTGELFF

d_call: NA
cdr3_length: 14
clone_size: once
j_call: TRBJ2-3
v_call: TRBV5-1
cdr3_nt: TGCGCCAGCAGTCGGGGAGACGGCACAGATACGCAGTATTTT
cdr3_aa: CASSRGDGTDTQYF

d_call: TRBD2
cdr3_length: 18
clone_size: once
j_call: TRBJ2-1
v_call: TRBV5-1
cdr3_nt: TGCGCCAGCAGCTTGGCCAGGGGGACTAGCGGCTCCTACAATGAGCAGTTCTTC
cdr3_aa: CASSLARGTSGSYNEQFF